This T cell receptor beta chain was observed in a study of blood T cell repertoires in COVID-19 (dated by TCRdb to 2018 to 2021). Background on the whole study: The collaborator samples originated in the United States, Italy and Spain and spanned the acute and convalescent phases of COVID-19. Nearly every sample came with metadata listing a de-identified subject ID, COVID-19 status, age in years and sex. Where HLA class I and class II types were available, the types were taken from metadata supplied by the sample provider, not from assay-based typing. The repertoires were released in a freely available public database intended as a resource for research on the immune response to SARS-CoV-2. Deeply sampled blood TCRbeta repertoires from subjects exposed to, actively infected with, or recovered from COVID-19 were included in the dataset. The prospective study material was composed of cDNA or gDNA derived from T cells, B-cell-depleted T cells, or PBMCs. The samples were drawn from two sources: the first 160 participants of the ongoing ImmuneRACE study, and 1,200 or so subjects contributed by 6 global collaborators. The paper as a whole reports these results and caveats: The amount of clinical and demographic metadata varied by source and participant and was provided uncurated.

Whole blood was collected in K2EDTA tubes by collaborating institutions according to the institutions' own protocols. For TCRbeta analysis, collaborators shipped samples as frozen whole blood, isolated PBMCs, or DNA extracted from either of those sample types. TCRbeta CDR3 regions were amplified from genomic DNA using the immunoSEQ Assay, a bias-controlled multiplex PCR. The paper's processing steps were these. The number of nucleated cells in each sample was estimated from the amplification of reference gene primers within the assay. To quantify the absolute abundance of each unique TCRbeta CDR3 rearrangement, sequence reads were collapsed and filtered. For each sample, productive Simpson clonality was calculated by taking the square root of Simpson's diversity index across productive rearrangements. Held by TCRdb, this immuneACCESS table contains in-frame sequences only and omits some clones. Under half of the omission traces to an unresolved V gene where checked; the cause of the rest is unknown. V, J and clone size reflect that table, while D and trimming were determined from the DNA. This sample has 75,000 or so clones in its table, and about four fifths of those were observed once. The ten biggest clones cover 3.5% of the sample.

Comment on this clone: Its cognate antigen has yet to be identified. No qualities accompany the bases; no much larger clone lies one base away.

Between the V and J ends, shortened by 3 bases and 2 bases respectively, the junction contains 14 bases. There are 16 amino acids in the CDR3, from cysteine to phenylalanine inclusive. Only the CDR3 region is kept as DNA, spanning 48 bases read in frame from base 1. The germline V gene encodes CDR1 SEHNR and CDR2 FQNEAQ (reference sequence). This receptor was taken from a man aged 50 or older with acute or convalescent COVID-19. The V and J segments used are TRBV7-9 and TRBJ2-1; possibly the D gene is TRBD2, per 6 matching bases. The sequenced sample was peripheral blood. The base sequence is TGTGCCAGCAGCTTCGATCTAGCGCTAGCCTACAATGAGCAGTTCTTC. This gives the protein CASSFDLALAYNEQFF.